These T cell receptor beta chains were read from a single sample in a study of persistence of HIV-infected CD4 T cells. Sequencing used immunoSEQ multiplex PCR; TCRdb keeps in-frame clones, though not all of them. The table has about 40,000 clones, roughly 86% seen once; the top ten hold about 1.3%. Which antigens these TCRs recognize remains unknown. This specimen was CD4+ T cells sorted from PBMCs after approximately 19-hour stimulation, taken from a patient who received antiretroviral therapy. These receptor sequences come from an adult man with HIV who was CMV-seropositive. Each CDR3 is given with its conserved first and last residue. D genes are given only for firm matches. Expanded clones are given a class, and other clones once, few, many or no size at all.

TRBV7-8	TRBD1	NA	TRBJ1-2	TGTGCCAGCAGCCTACAGGGGGCGTATGGCTACACCTTC	CASSLQGAYGYTF
TRBV7-2	TRBD1	NA	TRBJ1-2	TGTGCCAGCGCACTAACAGGGGAAGCCAACTATGGCTACACCTTC	CASALTGEANYGYTF
TRBV30	NA	few	TRBJ1-1	TGTGCCTGGAGTGTAGCTAGGGGGAGAGATTGGTACACTGAAGCTTTCTTT	CAWSVARGRDWYTEAFF
TRBV6-6	TRBD2	NA	TRBJ2-1	TGTGCCAGCACGTTCATAGCGGGGGACTACAATGAGCAGTTCTTC	CASTFIAGDYNEQFF
TRBV4-3	TRBD2	NA	TRBJ2-5	TGCGCCAGCAGCCAAGATACTAGCGGAAGGTACCAAGAGACCCAGTACTTC	CASSQDTSGRYQETQYF
TRBV5-4	NA	NA	TRBJ2-5	TGTGCCAGCAGCTTGAAGGGGGGTATGGAGACCCAGTACTTC	CASSLKGGMETQYF
TRBV3-1/TRBV3-2	NA	NA	TRBJ1-2	TGTGCCAGCAGCTTTCGGGCGGGCTGGAACTATGGCTACACCTTC	CASSFRAGWNYGYTF
TRBV25-1	NA	NA	TRBJ2-7	TGTGCCAGCATGGAAGGGAGCTCCAGGTACGAGCAGTACTTC	CASMEGSSRYEQYF
TRBV5-5	NA	NA	TRBJ1-5	TGTGCCAGCAGCTTGGTTCTGGGGGGCAATCAGCCCCAGCATTTT	CASSLVLGGNQPQHF
TRBV2	TRBD1	NA	TRBJ1-2	TGTGCCAGCAGTGAGACAGGGAAGGATGGCTACACCTTC	CASSETGKDGYTF
TRBV30	NA	NA	TRBJ1-2	TGTGCCTGGAGTGTGAGAGGGAACTATGGCTACACCTTC	CAWSVRGNYGYTF
TRBV18	TRBD2	NA	TRBJ2-5	TGTGCCAGCTCACCCTCTGGGGTAGCGGGACTGGAGACCCAGTACTTC	CASSPSGVAGLETQYF
TRBV19	NA	NA	TRBJ1-1	TGTGCCAGTACCAGGACAGCCTTCAACACTGAAGCTTTCTTT	CASTRTAFNTEAFF
TRBV29-1	NA	NA	TRBJ2-3	TGCAGCGTTGAATATTTGGACACGCAGTATTTT	CSVEYLDTQYF
TRBV27	TRBD1	NA	TRBJ1-1	TGTGCCAGCAGTTTACGGACAGGGGGCACTGAAGCTTTCTTT	CASSLRTGGTEAFF
TRBV30	TRBD2	NA	TRBJ2-5	TGTGCCTGGAGTACCACTAGCGGGATGGGGACCCAGTACTTC	CAWSTTSGMGTQYF
TRBV19	NA	NA	TRBJ1-5	TGTGCCAGTACCCCCCTATTGAATCAGCCCCAGCATTTT	CASTPLLNQPQHF
TRBV5-4	TRBD2	NA	TRBJ2-1	TGTGCCAGCAGCCGCCCCTCTAGCGGGGGGCCGATCTACTACAATGAGCAGTTCTTC	CASSRPSSGGPIYYNEQFF
TRBV5-6	TRBD2	once	TRBJ2-3	TGTGCCAGCAGCTCCGACCTAGCGGGGGGAAACACAGATACGCAGTATTTT	CASSSDLAGGNTDTQYF
TRBV6-5	TRBD1	NA	TRBJ1-3	TGTGCCAGCGGTATAAGGACAGGCTCTGGAAACACCATATATTTT	CASGIRTGSGNTIYF
TRBV4-1	NA	NA	TRBJ2-7	TGCGCCAGCAGCCAAGTCGCAGAGATTTCGAGGGGCTACGAGCAGTACTTC	CASSQVAEISRGYEQYF